The rows below give T cell receptor beta chains drawn from one sample of a study of blood T cell repertoires in COVID-19. Profiling relied on immunoSEQ multiplex PCR, and the TCRdb table lists in-frame clones only, not all of them. The sample holds about 320,000 clones; about 91% are singletons and the top ten take approximately 1.6%. Sequencing was performed on peripheral blood. The source is a woman aged 25 to 39 with COVID-19, enrolled during active disease. Each CDR3 is given with its conserved first and last residue. A D gene is named only where the DNA matches it firmly. Rows may omit the clone size; those that give it use once, few, many or a size class.

>NA|TRBJ2-5|NA|TRBV5-1
TGCGCCAGCAGGTGGCAGTCGGAGACCCAGTACTTC
CASRWQSETQYF
>NA|TRBJ1-1|NA|TRBV6-5
TGTGCCAGCAGGCGGCGCGACCGGGACACTGAAGCTTTCTTT
CASRRRDRDTEAFF
>few|TRBJ1-3|NA|TRBV3-1/TRBV3-2
TGTGCCAGCAGCCAAGTGTTCAGCGTCTTCTCTGGAAACACCATATATTTT
CASSQVFSVFSGNTIYF
>NA|TRBJ1-6|NA|TRBV2
TGTGCCAGCATAACAGGCGCGGGAAATTCACCCCTCCACTTT
CASITGAGNSPLHF
>NA|TRBJ2-7|TRBD2|TRBV6-6
TGTGCCAGCTCAGCGGGGGACTATTCATACGAGCAGTACTTC
CASSAGDYSYEQYF
>NA|TRBJ1-2|TRBD1|TRBV12-5
TGTGCTAGTGGTTTGGCAGGACAGGCCCCCTCACAATTCTTCTTC
CASGLAGQAPSQFFF
>NA|TRBJ2-3|NA|TRBV12-3/TRBV12-4
TGTGCCAGCAGTTTATTAGCAGATACGCAGTATTTT
CASSLLADTQYF
>NA|TRBJ1-2|NA|TRBV27
TGTGCCAGCAGTGGGGGAGGATCTGGCTACACCTTC
CASSGGGSGYTF
>NA|TRBJ2-3|TRBD2|TRBV6-4
TGTGCCAGCAGTATGACACCTGGCGGGGGGCACACAGATACGCAGTATTTT
CASSMTPGGGHTDTQYF
>NA|TRBJ1-1|NA|TRBV14
TGTGCCAGCAGCCAAGATCCGGGGGAAGCTTTCTTT
CASSQDPGEAFF
>NA|TRBJ1-2|TRBD1|TRBV18
TGTGCCAGCTCAACCGACAGGGCGGGCTATGGCTACACCTTC
CASSTDRAGYGYTF
>NA|TRBJ1-4|TRBD1|TRBV27
TGTGCCAGCAGTTCCCGGGGACAGTCTAATGAAAAACTGTTTTTT
CASSSRGQSNEKLFF
>NA|TRBJ2-5|TRBD1|TRBV19
TGTGCCAGTAGACGACAGGACAGGGGCGCAGAGACCCAGTACTTC
CASRRQDRGAETQYF
>NA|TRBJ2-1|TRBD2|TRBV16
TGTGCCAGCAGCCAATTGGGGGGGAGCTCCTACAATGAGCAGTTCTTC
CASSQLGGSSYNEQFF
>NA|TRBJ2-1|TRBD1|TRBV5-1
TGCGCCAGCAGCTTTACCGGGACAGCCTACAATGAGCAGTTCTTC
CASSFTGTAYNEQFF
>NA|TRBJ1-2|NA|TRBV7-2
TGTGCCAGCAGCTTAGCTGTTGTCGGCTATGGCTACACCTTC
CASSLAVVGYGYTF
>once|TRBJ2-7|TRBD1|TRBV4-2
TGTGCCAGCAGCCAAGAGCCAACAGGGGCCTACGAGCAGTACTTC
CASSQEPTGAYEQYF
>NA|TRBJ1-2|NA|TRBV7-9
TGTGCCAGCAGCCCACTTCGTTTGCAGGGTAACTATGGCTACACCTTC
CASSPLRLQGNYGYTF
>NA|TRBJ1-4|NA|TRBV12-1
TGTGCCAGCACCTCTAATGAAAAACTGTTTTTT
CASTSNEKLFF
>NA|TRBJ2-1|NA|TRBV11-3
TGTGCCAGCAGCTTCAGGCAGAGCTACAATGAGCAGTTCTTC
CASSFRQSYNEQFF
>once|TRBJ1-2|TRBD1|TRBV27
TGTGCCAGCAGTTCCCAAGGGACAGGGATAGGAAGCTACACCTTC
CASSSQGTGIGSYTF
>few|TRBJ1-1|TRBD1|TRBV4-1
TGCGCCAGCAGCCAAGATGACAGGGGGACTGAAGCTTTCTTT
CASSQDDRGTEAFF
>NA|TRBJ1-5|NA|TRBV7-2
TGTGCCAGCAGCTATTGGAGGAATCAGCCCCAGCATTTT
CASSYWRNQPQHF
>NA|TRBJ2-3|TRBD2|TRBV5-4
TGTGCCAGCAGCTTGGCCCAGCGGGGGCGCACAGATACGCAGTATTTT
CASSLAQRGRTDTQYF
>NA|TRBJ2-5|TRBD2|TRBV3-1/TRBV3-2
TGTGCCAGCAGCCAGCCGGGACTAGCGCAAGAGACCCAGTACTTC
CASSQPGLAQETQYF
>NA|TRBJ1-5|NA|TRBV4-2
TGTGCCAGCAGCCAAGACTGGCAGGGTGGGCATCAGCCCCAGCATTTT
CASSQDWQGGHQPQHF
>NA|TRBJ2-5|TRBD2|TRBV19
TGTGCCAGTAGTATAGCCCTAGCGGGGTGGCAAGAGACCCAGTACTTC
CASSIALAGWQETQYF
>NA|TRBJ1-6|TRBD1|TRBV28
TGTGCCAGCAGTGCCCATCGCCGGGACAGTAATTCACCCCTCCACTTT
CASSAHRRDSNSPLHF
>few|TRBJ1-2|NA|TRBV5-1
TGCGCCAGCAGCTTGGCAGGGTATAGCTATGGCTACACCTTC
CASSLAGYSYGYTF
>NA|TRBJ1-5|NA|TRBV4-2
TGTGCCAGCAGCCAAGAGCGGGGGCCGGAGCCCCAGCATTTT
CASSQERGPEPQHF
>NA|TRBJ1-5|TRBD1|TRBV2
TGTGCCAGCGCTCCTGGACAGGGGTACAATCAGCCCCAGCATTTT
CASAPGQGYNQPQHF
>once|TRBJ1-1|TRBD1|TRBV5-1
TGCGCCAGCAGCCCCTCCGGGACAGGGAACACTGAAGCTTTCTTT
CASSPSGTGNTEAFF
>few|TRBJ2-1|NA|TRBV6-4
TGTGCCAGCACCGAGATCTGCTCCTCCTACAATGAGCAGTTCTTC
CASTEICSSYNEQFF
>NA|TRBJ2-2|NA|TRBV6-5
TGTGCCAGCAGTTACTCATCAGGGAACACCGGGGAGCTGTTTTTT
CASSYSSGNTGELFF
>once|TRBJ1-3|NA|TRBV13
TGTGCCAGCAGCGACAGTCGTCGTGGTCGGGCAAACACCATATATTTT
CASSDSRRGRANTIYF
>NA|TRBJ1-2|TRBD1|TRBV2
TGTGCCAGCAGTGCAGCCACGACAGGGCACTATGGCTACACCTTC
CASSAATTGHYGYTF
>NA|TRBJ1-1|NA|TRBV7-9
TGTGCCAGCAGCTTCGTTTCAGGCTTTCAGGTGTACACTGAAGCTTTCTTT
CASSFVSGFQVYTEAFF
>few|TRBJ1-1|NA|TRBV2
TGTGCCAGCAGCTTACAGAAGAACACTGAAGCTTTCTTT
CASSLQKNTEAFF
>NA|TRBJ1-4|NA|TRBV2
TGTGCCAGCAGCGTGACAGGAGAGGAACTGTTTTTT
CASSVTGEELFF
>NA|TRBJ2-3|NA|TRBV5-1
TGCGCCAGCAGCTTGGTGGGGGCCGTAAATACGCAGTATTTT
CASSLVGAVNTQYF
>NA|TRBJ2-1|NA|TRBV7-6
TGTGCCAGCAGCCCCCTGGCGGGGAGTCACAATGAGCAGTTCTTC
CASSPLAGSHNEQFF
>NA|TRBJ1-3|NA|TRBV7-8
TGTGCCAGCAGCTTAGCCGCGTTCGGCTCTGGAAACACCATATATTTT
CASSLAAFGSGNTIYF
>NA|TRBJ2-2|TRBD1|TRBV5-6
TGTGCCAGCAGCTTGAGAGTGACAGGGGCCGGGGAGCTGTTTTTT
CASSLRVTGAGELFF
>NA|TRBJ2-1|NA|TRBV18
TGTGCCAGCTCACCGGACAGTTACAATGAGCAGTTCTTC
CASSPDSYNEQFF
>NA|TRBJ2-7|TRBD1|TRBV5-1
TGCGCCAGCAGCCTTTCAGGGGGCGACTCCTACGAGCAGTACTTC
CASSLSGGDSYEQYF
>few|TRBJ1-2|NA|TRBV2
TGTGCCAGCAGGGGGGGTGGGTATGGCTACACCTTC
CASRGGGYGYTF
>NA|TRBJ2-3|NA|TRBV7-2
TGTGCCAGCAGCTCCCAGGGAACAGATACGCAGTATTTT
CASSSQGTDTQYF
>NA|TRBJ2-7|TRBD1|TRBV12-3/TRBV12-4
TGTGCCAGCAGTTTGGGGACAGTCGAGCAGTACTTC
CASSLGTVEQYF
>NA|TRBJ1-2|TRBD1|TRBV25-1
TGTGCCAGCAGCGAATCGGGGGACAGAGATAGAAGGCACTATGGCTACACCTTC
CASSESGDRDRRHYGYTF
>NA|TRBJ2-1|TRBD2|TRBV24-1
TGTGCCACCAGTGGTACTCCTAGCGGGCTATACAATGAGCAGTTCTTC
CATSGTPSGLYNEQFF
>once|TRBJ1-6|TRBD1|TRBV5-1
TGCGCCAGCAGCCCAGGACAGGGGGCTTCACCCCTCCACTTT
CASSPGQGASPLHF
>NA|TRBJ1-2|TRBD1|TRBV7-8
TGTGCCAGCAGCTCGCAGGACAGGATCGGGAATGGCTACACCTTC
CASSSQDRIGNGYTF
>NA|TRBJ1-1|NA|TRBV6-4
TGTGCCAGCAGTGACGACCCTCGTAGGGGCTTCCCAGCTTTCTTT
CASSDDPRRGFPAFF
>NA|TRBJ2-1|TRBD1|TRBV5-1
TGCGCCAGCAGCGGATCCCAGGACAGGGCCGCTGAGCAGTTCTTC
CASSGSQDRAAEQFF